What follows describes a single TCR beta chain. This entry belongs to a study of OX40 agonist ivuxolimab in advanced cancers. The V and J ends lost 7 bases and 6 bases respectively, with 4 bases between them. CDR3 size: 10 residues. CDR1 and CDR2 from the germline V gene are SNHLY and FYNNEI. Assay used: immunoSEQ multiplex PCR; TCRdb lists only in-frame clones, some missing. Of 50,000 to 70,000 clones listed, around 85% are singletons. The source of this sequence is an adult with an advanced solid tumor such as melanoma, head and neck, liver or kidney cancer. Sequencing was performed on CD4+ or CD8+ T cells sorted from blood, taken in a trial of the OX40 agonist ivuxolimab. This sequence joins TRBV2 and TRBJ2-1; unclear D gene. The CDR3 is CASKSNEQFF. For the CDR3, the DNA is TGTGCCAGCAAGAGCAATGAGCAGTTCTTC.